This T cell receptor (beta chain) came from a study of T-cell reconstitution after alpha-beta-depleted transplantation in children. The study's findings and limits: Diversity and T-cell counts at one year after transplant derived mostly from new T cells. It was reported that alpha-beta T cells came from several hundred expanded graft clones (about two months after transplant). Surviving recipient T cells and thymic progenitors accounted for the high day-60 TCRbeta diversity observed in some patients.

Researchers prepared the TCRbeta library using unique molecular identifiers, the study reports. Via MiXCR, TCRdb re-called the PCR reads, giving one row per CDR3 protein. The table includes 250,000 to 400,000 distinct CDR3 sequences, roughly 21% detected once. With regard to this clonotype: What it recognizes is unknown.

CDR1 is KGHSH, CDR2 LQKENI, per germline. The V end lost 0 bases, the J end lost 2 bases, and 8 bases lay between the germline ends. This CDR3 comprises 14 residues. The material sequenced was PBMCs, mostly from graft donor cells, taken 180 days after TCRalphabeta/CD19-depleted stem cell transplant. The source of this sequence is a male patient between 10 and 17 years old who had a stem cell transplant for acute lymphoblastic leukemia, so the T cells may come from the graft donor. The genes are TRBV18 and TRBJ2-7, with D unclear. CDR3 bases: TGTGCCAGCTCACCACCGCGGCGGACCTACGAGCAGTACTTC. Encoded protein: CASSPPRRTYEQYF.